This T cell receptor beta chain was sequenced during a study of blood T cells in healthy people across ages. Whole-study findings and limits: A greater number of naive CD4+ cells and higher diversity distinguished long-lived donors from aged donors.

As concerns this clonotype: Its cognate antigen is unknown.

The CDR3 consists of 15 residues. CDR1 is SSHAT and CDR2 is FNYEAQ in the germline V gene (reference sequence). Trimming cost V 5 bases and J 7 bases; bases outside gene matches: 9. The use of a sample-barcoded 5' primer and a J-beta primer mix characterized a second PCR of about 7 to 12 cycles. TCRdb reprocessed the 5' RACE reads via MiXCR and lists one record per CDR3 protein. The sample holds about 1,000,000 distinct CDR3 sequences; 35% to 50% are singletons and the top ten take 18%. The source material was blood. The chain combines TRBV7-7 with TRBJ1-4, with 8 bases that match TRBD1. The sequence was collected from a woman in her fifties or sixties in good health. The CDR3 sequence is CASSRQTGVGEKLFF. The CDR3 coding sequence is TGTGCCAGCAGCAGACAGACAGGGGTCGGTGAAAAACTGTTTTTT. Supplemented by reference TRBV7-7 and TRBJ1-4, the full variable domain reads GAGVSQSPRYKVTKRGQDVTLRCDPISSHATLYWYQQALGQGPEFLTYFNYEAQPDKSGLPSDRFSAERPEGSISTLTIQRTEQRDSAMYRCASSRQTGVGEKLFFGSGTQLSVL.